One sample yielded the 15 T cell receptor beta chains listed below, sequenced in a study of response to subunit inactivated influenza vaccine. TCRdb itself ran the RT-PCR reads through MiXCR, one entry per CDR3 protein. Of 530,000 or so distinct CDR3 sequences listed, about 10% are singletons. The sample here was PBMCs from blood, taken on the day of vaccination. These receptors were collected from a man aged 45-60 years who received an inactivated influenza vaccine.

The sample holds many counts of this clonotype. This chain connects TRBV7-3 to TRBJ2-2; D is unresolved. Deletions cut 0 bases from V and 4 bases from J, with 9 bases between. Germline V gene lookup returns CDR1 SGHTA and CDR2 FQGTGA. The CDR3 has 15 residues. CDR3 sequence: CASSLTRGPTGELFF. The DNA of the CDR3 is TGTGCCAGCAGCTTAACGCGCGGTCCCACCGGGGAGCTGTTTTTT.

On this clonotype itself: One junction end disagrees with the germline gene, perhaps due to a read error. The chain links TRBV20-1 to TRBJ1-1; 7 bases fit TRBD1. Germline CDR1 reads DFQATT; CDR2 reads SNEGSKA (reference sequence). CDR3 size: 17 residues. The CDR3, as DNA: TGCTGTGCTACACCCGGCAGGGGGGGATTATGGGGCACTGAAGCTTTCTTT. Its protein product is CCATPGRGGLWGTEAFF.

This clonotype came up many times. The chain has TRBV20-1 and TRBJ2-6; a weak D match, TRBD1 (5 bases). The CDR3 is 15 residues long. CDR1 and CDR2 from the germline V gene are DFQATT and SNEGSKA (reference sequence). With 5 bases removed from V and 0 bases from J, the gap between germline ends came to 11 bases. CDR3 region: CSAPLGHSGANVLTF. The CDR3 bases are TGCAGTGCTCCGCTCGGACACTCTGGGGCCAACGTCCTGACTTTC.

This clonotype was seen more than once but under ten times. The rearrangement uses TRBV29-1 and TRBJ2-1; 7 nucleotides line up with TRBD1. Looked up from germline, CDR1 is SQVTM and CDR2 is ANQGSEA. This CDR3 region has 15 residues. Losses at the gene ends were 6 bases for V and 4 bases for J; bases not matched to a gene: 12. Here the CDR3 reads CSVSDRAWVYNEQFF. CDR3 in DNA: TGCAGCGTGTCAGACAGGGCCTGGGTGTACAATGAGCAGTTCTTC.

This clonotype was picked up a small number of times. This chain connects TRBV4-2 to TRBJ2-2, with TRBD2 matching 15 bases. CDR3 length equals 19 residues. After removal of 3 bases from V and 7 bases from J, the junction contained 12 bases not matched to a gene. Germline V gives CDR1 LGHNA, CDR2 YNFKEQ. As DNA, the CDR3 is TGTGCCAGCAGCCATCTGGGGACTAGCGGGGGGTCCTCCATCGGGGAGCTGTTTTTT. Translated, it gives CASSHLGTSGGSSIGELFF.

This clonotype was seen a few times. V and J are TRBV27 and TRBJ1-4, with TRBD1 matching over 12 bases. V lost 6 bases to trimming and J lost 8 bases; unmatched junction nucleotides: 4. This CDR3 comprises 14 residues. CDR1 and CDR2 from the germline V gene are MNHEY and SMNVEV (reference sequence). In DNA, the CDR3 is TGTGCCAGCAGGGAGGGACAGGGGGCGGAAAAACTGTTTTTT. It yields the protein CASREGQGAEKLFF.

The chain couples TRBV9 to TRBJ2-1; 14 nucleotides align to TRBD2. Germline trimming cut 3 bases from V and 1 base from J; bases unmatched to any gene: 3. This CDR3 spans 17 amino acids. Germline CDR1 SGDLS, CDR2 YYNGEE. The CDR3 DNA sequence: TGTGCCAGCAGCGCCCGGACTAGCGGGAGGTCCTACAATGAGCAGTTCTTC. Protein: CASSARTSGRSYNEQFF. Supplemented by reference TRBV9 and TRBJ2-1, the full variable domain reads DSGVTQTPKHLITATGQRVTLRCSPRSGDLSVYWYQQSLDQGLQFLIQYYNGEERAKGNILERFSAQQFPDLHSELNLSSLELGDSALYFCASSARTSGRSYNEQFFGPGTRLTVL.

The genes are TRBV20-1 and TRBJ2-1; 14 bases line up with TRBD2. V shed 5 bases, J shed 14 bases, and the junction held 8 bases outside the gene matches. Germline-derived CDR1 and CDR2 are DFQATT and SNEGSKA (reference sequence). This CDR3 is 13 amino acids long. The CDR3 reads CSAVSGLAGVEFF. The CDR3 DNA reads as TGCAGTGCTGTCTCGGGACTAGCGGGAGTCGAGTTCTTC.

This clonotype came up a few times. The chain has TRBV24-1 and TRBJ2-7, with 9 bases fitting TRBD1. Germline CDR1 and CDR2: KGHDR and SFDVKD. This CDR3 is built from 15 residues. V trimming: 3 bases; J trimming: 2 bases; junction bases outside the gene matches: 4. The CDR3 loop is CATSDPGTGTYEQYF. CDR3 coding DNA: TGTGCCACCAGTGATCCCGGGACAGGGACCTACGAGCAGTACTTC.

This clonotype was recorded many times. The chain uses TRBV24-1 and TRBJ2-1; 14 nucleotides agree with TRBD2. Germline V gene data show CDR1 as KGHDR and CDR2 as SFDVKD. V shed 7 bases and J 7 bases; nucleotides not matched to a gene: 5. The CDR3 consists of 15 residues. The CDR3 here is CATSLGLAGANEQFF. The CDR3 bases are TGTGCCACCAGCCTGGGACTAGCGGGAGCAAATGAGCAGTTCTTC.

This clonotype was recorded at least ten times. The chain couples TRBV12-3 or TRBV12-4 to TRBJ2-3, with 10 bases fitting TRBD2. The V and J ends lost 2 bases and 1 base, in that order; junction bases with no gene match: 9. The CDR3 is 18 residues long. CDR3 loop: CASSLRRASGGRTDTQYF. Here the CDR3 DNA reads TGTGCCAGCAGTTTAAGGCGGGCTAGCGGGGGCCGCACAGATACGCAGTATTTT.

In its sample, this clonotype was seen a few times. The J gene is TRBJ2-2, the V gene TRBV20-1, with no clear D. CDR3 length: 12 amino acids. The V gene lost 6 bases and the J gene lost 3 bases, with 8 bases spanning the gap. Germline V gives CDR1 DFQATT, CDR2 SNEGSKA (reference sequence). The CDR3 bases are TGCAGTGCGATCAAGTACACCGGGGAGCTGTTTTTT. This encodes CSAIKYTGELFF.

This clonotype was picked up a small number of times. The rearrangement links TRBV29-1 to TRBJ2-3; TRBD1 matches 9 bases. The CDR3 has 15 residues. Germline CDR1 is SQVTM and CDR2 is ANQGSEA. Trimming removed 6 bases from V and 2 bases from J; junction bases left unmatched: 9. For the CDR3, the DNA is TGCAGCGTAATATCGGACAGGGGCTTCACAGATACGCAGTATTTT. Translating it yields CSVISDRGFTDTQYF.

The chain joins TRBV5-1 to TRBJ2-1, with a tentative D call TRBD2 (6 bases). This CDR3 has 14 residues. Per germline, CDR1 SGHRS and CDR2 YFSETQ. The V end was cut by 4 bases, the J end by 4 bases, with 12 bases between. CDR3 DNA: TGCGCCAGCAGCCGGGACTTTTCTTACAATGAGCAGTTCTTC. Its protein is CASSRDFSYNEQFF.

The DNA for the CDR3 is TGTGCCAGCAGATACACAGGGATGAACACTGAAGCTTTCTTT. Its protein product is CASRYTGMNTEAFF. The chain links TRBV12-3 or TRBV12-4 to TRBJ1-1; TRBD1 might be the D (6 bases). The V end was cut by 6 bases, the J end by 0 bases, with 11 bases between. This CDR3 region has 14 residues.